This TCR beta chain was profiled in a study of T-cell memory formation after mild COVID-19. TCRdb independently ran MiXCR on the 5' RACE reads; one entry per CDR3 protein. This sample yields about 440,000 distinct CDR3 sequences, of which 15% to 25% are seen a single time; roughly 8.4% belongs to the top ten. A word on this clonotype: Its matching antigen is unknown.

Study outcomes and limitations: Pre-infection memory already had some responding clones, implying cross-reactive memory joined.

The V and J ends lost 2 bases and 1 base, in that order; junction bases with no gene match: 9. The CDR3 contains 17 residues. Germline loops: CDR1 SGHKS, CDR2 YYEKEE (reference sequence). The chain uses TRBV5-5 and TRBJ1-5; 7 bases fit TRBD1. Sequences were obtained from PBMCs or a T cell subset sorted from them (not recorded which). This TCR derives from an adult woman who had mild COVID-19 (a few samples of this study predate the infection). Cell type and time point are not known. The CDR3 sequence: CASSFRTGAGSNQPQHF. The CDR3 coding sequence is TGTGCCAGCAGCTTCCGTACAGGGGCGGGGAGCAATCAGCCCCAGCATTTT.